These T cell receptor beta chains were read from a single sample in a study of neurological immune-mediated disorders. TCRdb re-analysed the 5' RACE reads in MiXCR, keeping a single row per CDR3 protein. This table holds roughly 65,000 distinct CDR3 sequences, approximately 5.3% found once. Specimen: PBMCs. These receptors all stem from a human donor with multiple sclerosis. The donor label of this sample is uncertain. Each CDR3 is given with its conserved first and last residue. The D gene is left open where the match is weak. Clone size is shown for a subset of rows, as once, few, many or a class of expanded clone.

j_call	clone_size	d_call	v_call	cdr3_aa	cdr3_nt
TRBJ2-1	many	NA	TRBV12-3/TRBV12-4	CASSLANLGGEQFF	TGTGCCAGCAGTTTAGCGAACCTAGGTGGTGAGCAGTTCTTC
TRBJ2-3	many	NA	TRBV5-1	CASSLDQYTQYF	TGCGCCAGCAGCTTGGACCAGTATACGCAGTATTTT
TRBJ1-2	many	NA	TRBV5-5	CASSPGTRYGYTF	TGTGCCAGCAGCCCCGGGACCCGATATGGCTACACCTTC
TRBJ2-7	many	TRBD2	TRBV7-2	CASSLTAGALFTYEQYF	TGTGCCAGCAGCTTAACAGCGGGGGCCCTTTTCACCTACGAGCAGTACTTC
TRBJ2-7	many	NA	TRBV2	CASSDAAVGPYEQYF	TGTGCCAGCAGTGATGCGGCCGTGGGGCCCTACGAGCAGTACTTC
TRBJ2-4	many	NA	TRBV12-3/TRBV12-4	CASSFPEGISSKNIQYF	TGTGCCAGCAGTTTTCCCGAGGGAATCTCGTCCAAAAACATTCAGTACTTC
TRBJ1-5	many	NA	TRBV6-2/TRBV6-3	CASGRTAISNQPQHF	TGTGCCAGCGGCCGGACAGCTATTAGCAATCAGCCCCAGCATTTT
TRBJ2-2	many	NA	TRBV20-1	CSARGAGSAGELFF	TGCAGTGCTAGAGGGGCAGGGAGCGCCGGGGAGCTGTTTTTT
TRBJ1-5	many	NA	TRBV5-1	CASSSGTENQPQHF	TGCGCCAGCAGCTCCGGGACGGAGAATCAGCCCCAGCATTTT
TRBJ2-3	many	NA	TRBV3-1	CASSQRGYTQYF	TGTGCCAGCAGCCAAAGGGGTTATACGCAGTATTTT
TRBJ2-6	many	NA	TRBV5-1	CASSPTDSGANVLTF	TGCGCCAGCAGCCCGACGGACTCTGGGGCCAACGTCCTGACTTTC
TRBJ1-4	many	TRBD1	TRBV5-5	CASSTDLGQGWNSEKLFF	TGTGCCAGCAGCACCGACCTCGGACAGGGGTGGAATAGTGAAAAACTGTTTTTT
TRBJ2-2	many	NA	TRBV20-1	CSARRGGDLSGELFF	TGCAGTGCCAGAAGAGGCGGGGATCTGTCCGGGGAGCTGTTTTTT
TRBJ2-3	many	TRBD2	TRBV6-5	CASSYRGGDTQYF	TGTGCCAGCAGTTACCGGGGGGGAGATACGCAGTATTTT
TRBJ2-4	many	NA	TRBV27	CASSFLGDQNIQYF	TGTGCCAGCAGTTTTTTGGGGGATCAAAACATTCAGTACTTC
TRBJ2-1	many	TRBD2	TRBV20-1	CSVRETGGLYNEQFF	TGCAGTGTGAGGGAGACGGGGGGGCTGTACAATGAGCAGTTCTTC
TRBJ1-6	many	NA	TRBV20-1	CSARVGGAGSPLHF	TGCAGTGCTAGAGTCGGGGGCGCCGGTTCACCCCTCCACTTT
TRBJ2-7	many	NA	TRBV10-3	CAISAKASSYEQYF	TGTGCCATCAGTGCTAAGGCGAGCTCCTACGAGCAGTACTTC
TRBJ2-1	many	TRBD1	TRBV3-1	CASSQGQGAQFF	TGTGCCAGCAGCCAAGGACAGGGTGCGCAGTTCTTC
TRBJ1-1	many	NA	TRBV3-1	CASSQSGGSGNTEAFF	TGTGCCAGCAGCCAATCCGGGGGCTCCGGGAACACTGAAGCTTTCTTT
TRBJ2-1	many	NA	TRBV5-1	CASSWGRGSYNEQFF	TGCGCCAGCAGCTGGGGAAGGGGCTCCTACAATGAGCAGTTCTTC
TRBJ1-1	many	NA	TRBV5-1	CASSYDLGHTEAFF	TGCGCCAGCAGCTACGACTTGGGACACACTGAAGCTTTCTTT
TRBJ1-6	many	NA	TRBV5-1	CASSFHGVNSPLHF	TGCGCCAGCAGCTTTCATGGAGTGAATTCACCCCTCCACTTT
TRBJ2-7	many	TRBD2	TRBV4-1	CASSQWTSGYYEQYF	TGCGCCAGCAGCCAATGGACTAGCGGCTACTACGAGCAGTACTTC
TRBJ1-4	many	NA	TRBV5-1	CASSTGTLEEKLFF	TGCGCCAGCAGCACCGGGACTTTGGAAGAAAAACTGTTTTTT
TRBJ2-7	few	NA	TRBV7-8	CASSFKADEQYF	TGTGCCAGCAGTTTCAAGGCCGACGAGCAGTACTTC
TRBJ2-7	many	NA	TRBV6-5	CASSYSADNYEQYF	TGTGCCAGCAGTTACTCGGCGGATAACTACGAGCAGTACTTC
TRBJ2-7	many	NA	TRBV5-1	CASSVTGPYEQYF	TGCGCCAGCAGCGTCACAGGTCCCTACGAGCAGTACTTC
TRBJ2-7	many	TRBD2	TRBV20-1	CSVPTSGGVEQYF	TGCAGTGTTCCGACTAGCGGGGGAGTCGAGCAGTACTTC
TRBJ2-2	many	TRBD1	TRBV6-2/TRBV6-3	CASSLQGAAGELFF	TGTGCCAGCAGTTTACAGGGGGCTGCCGGGGAGCTGTTTTTT
TRBJ1-2	many	NA	TRBV7-9	CASSFDGGPDGYTF	TGTGCCAGCAGCTTCGACGGGGGACCCGATGGCTACACCTTC
TRBJ1-1	many	NA	TRBV20-1	CSAIRGTYVNTEAFF	TGCAGTGCCATCCGTGGGACGTATGTGAACACTGAAGCTTTCTTT
TRBJ1-1	many	TRBD1	TRBV6-6	CASSNPSGNRGRTEAFF	TGTGCCAGCAGTAACCCGTCCGGGAACAGGGGTAGGACTGAAGCTTTCTTT
TRBJ1-3	many	NA	TRBV3-1	CASSQFAGNTIYF	TGTGCCAGCAGCCAATTTGCTGGAAACACCATATATTTT
TRBJ2-3	NA	NA	TRBV19	CASSILMSDTQYF	TGTGCCAGTAGTATACTTATGTCAGATACGCAGTATTTT
TRBJ1-6	NA	NA	TRBV6-5	CASSYSSVYNSPLHF	TGTGCCAGCAGTTACTCGTCGGTATATAATTCACCCCTCCACTTT
TRBJ1-2	many	NA	TRBV7-8	CASRKSGTGFDYTF	TGTGCCAGCAGAAAATCCGGGACTGGGTTTGACTACACCTTC
TRBJ1-4	many	NA	TRBV11-2	CASSGGGYNEKLFF	TGTGCCAGCAGCGGCGGGGGCTATAATGAAAAACTGTTTTTT
TRBJ1-3	many	NA	TRBV7-9	CASSLMAVGNTIYF	TGTGCCAGCAGCTTAATGGCAGTAGGAAACACCATATATTTT